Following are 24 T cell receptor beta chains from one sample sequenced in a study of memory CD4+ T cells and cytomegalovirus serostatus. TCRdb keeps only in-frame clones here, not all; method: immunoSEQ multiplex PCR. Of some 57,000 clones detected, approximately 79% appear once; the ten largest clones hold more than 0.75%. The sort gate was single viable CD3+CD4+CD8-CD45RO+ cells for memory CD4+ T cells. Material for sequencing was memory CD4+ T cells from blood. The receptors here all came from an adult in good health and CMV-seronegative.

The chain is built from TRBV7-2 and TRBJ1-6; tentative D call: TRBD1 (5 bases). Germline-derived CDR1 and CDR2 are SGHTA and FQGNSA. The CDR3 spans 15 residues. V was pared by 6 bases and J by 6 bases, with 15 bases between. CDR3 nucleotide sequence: TGTGCCAGCAGTTCCCTGGGACCTGGTAATTCACCCCTCCACTTT. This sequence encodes CASSSLGPGNSPLHF.

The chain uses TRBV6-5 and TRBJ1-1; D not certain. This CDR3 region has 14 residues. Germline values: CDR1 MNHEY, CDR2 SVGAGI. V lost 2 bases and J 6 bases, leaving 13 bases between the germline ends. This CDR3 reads CASSYRVGYSEAFF. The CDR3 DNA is TGTGCCAGCAGTTACAGGGTCGGGTATTCTGAAGCTTTCTTT.

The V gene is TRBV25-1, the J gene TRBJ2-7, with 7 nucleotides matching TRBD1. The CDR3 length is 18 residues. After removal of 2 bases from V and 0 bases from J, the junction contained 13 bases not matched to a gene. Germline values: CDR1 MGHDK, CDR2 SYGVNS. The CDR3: CASSEVVLAGGPSYEQYF. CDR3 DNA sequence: TGTGCCAGCAGTGAAGTGGTATTGGCAGGGGGTCCCTCCTACGAGCAGTACTTC.

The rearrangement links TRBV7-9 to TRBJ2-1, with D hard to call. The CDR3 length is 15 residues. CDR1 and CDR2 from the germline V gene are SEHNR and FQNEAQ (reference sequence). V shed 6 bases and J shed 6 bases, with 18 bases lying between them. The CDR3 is CASSPPPRLGNEQFF. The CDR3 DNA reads TGTGCCAGCAGTCCCCCGCCTCGCCTCGGCAATGAGCAGTTCTTC.

In DNA, the CDR3 is TGTGCCAGCAGGAGGGGGACAGCCAACGAGCAGTACTTC. Translation: CASRRGTANEQYF. The chain couples TRBV6-5 to TRBJ2-7; 7 positions agree with TRBD1. J was trimmed by 5 bases and V by 6 bases; bases with no gene match: 7. The CDR3 sequence is 13 residues long. Germline loops: CDR1 MNHEY, CDR2 SVGAGI.

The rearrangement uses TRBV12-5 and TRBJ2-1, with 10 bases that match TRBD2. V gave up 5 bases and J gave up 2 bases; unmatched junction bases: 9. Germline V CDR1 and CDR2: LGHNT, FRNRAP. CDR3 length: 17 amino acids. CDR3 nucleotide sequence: TGTGCTAGTGGTCAAATGGTACTAGCGGGACCCTACAATGAGCAGTTCTTC. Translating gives CASGQMVLAGPYNEQFF. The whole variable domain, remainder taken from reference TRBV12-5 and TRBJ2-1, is DARVTQTPRHKVTEMGQEVTMRCQPILGHNTVFWYRQTMMQGLELLAYFRNRAPLDDSGMPKDRFSAEMPDATLATLKIQPSEPRDSAVYFCASGQMVLAGPYNEQFFGPGTRLTVL.

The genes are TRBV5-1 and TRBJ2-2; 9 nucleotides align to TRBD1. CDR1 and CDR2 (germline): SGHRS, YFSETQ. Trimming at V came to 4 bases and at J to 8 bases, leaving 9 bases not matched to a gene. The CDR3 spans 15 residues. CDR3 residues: CASSLTRTGEGELFF. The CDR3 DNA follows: TGCGCCAGCAGCCTGACCCGGACAGGGGAAGGGGAGCTGTTTTTT.

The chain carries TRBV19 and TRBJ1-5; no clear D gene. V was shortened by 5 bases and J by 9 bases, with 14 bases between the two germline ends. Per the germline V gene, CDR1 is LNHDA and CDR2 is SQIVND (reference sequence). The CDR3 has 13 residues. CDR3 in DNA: TGTGCCAGTAGTTTCCTCCAGGAAGGGCCCCAGCATTTT. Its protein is CASSFLQEGPQHF.

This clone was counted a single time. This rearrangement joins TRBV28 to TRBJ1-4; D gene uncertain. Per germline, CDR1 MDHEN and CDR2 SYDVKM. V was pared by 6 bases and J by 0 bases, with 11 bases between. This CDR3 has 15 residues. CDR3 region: CASSPSLPTNEKLFF. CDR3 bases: TGTGCCAGCAGCCCGTCCTTGCCAACTAATGAAAAACTGTTTTTT. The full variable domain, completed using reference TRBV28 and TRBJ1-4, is DVKVTQSSRYLVKRTGEKVFLECVQDMDHENMFWYRQDPGLGLRLIYFSYDVKMKEKGDIPEGYSVSREKKERFSLILESASTNQTSMYLCASSPSLPTNEKLFFGSGTQLSVL.

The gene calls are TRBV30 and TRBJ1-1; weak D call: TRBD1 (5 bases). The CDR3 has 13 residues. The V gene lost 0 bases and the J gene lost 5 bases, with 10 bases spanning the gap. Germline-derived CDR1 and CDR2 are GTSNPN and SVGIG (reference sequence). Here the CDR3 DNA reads TGTGCCTGGAGTGTAAATAGGGGTACTGAAGCTTTCTTT. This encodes CAWSVNRGTEAFF.

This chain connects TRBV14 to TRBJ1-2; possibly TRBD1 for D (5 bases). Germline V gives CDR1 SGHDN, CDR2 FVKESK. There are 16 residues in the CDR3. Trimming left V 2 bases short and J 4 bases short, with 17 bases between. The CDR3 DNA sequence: TGTGCCAGCAGCCAAAAGGGACGGGGGAACCTCTATGGCTACACCTTC. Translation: CASSQKGRGNLYGYTF.

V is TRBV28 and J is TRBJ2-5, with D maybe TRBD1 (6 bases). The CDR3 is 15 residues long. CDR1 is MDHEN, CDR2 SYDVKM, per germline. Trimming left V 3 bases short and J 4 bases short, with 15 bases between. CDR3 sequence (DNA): TGTGCCAGCAGTTTCAATCAGGGGCCAGTAGAGACCCAGTACTTC. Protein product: CASSFNQGPVETQYF.

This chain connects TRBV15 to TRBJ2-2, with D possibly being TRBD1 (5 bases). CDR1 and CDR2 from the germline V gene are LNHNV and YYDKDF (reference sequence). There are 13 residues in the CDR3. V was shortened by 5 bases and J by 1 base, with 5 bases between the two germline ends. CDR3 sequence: CATSGQNTGELFF. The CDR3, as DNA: TGTGCCACCAGCGGACAGAACACCGGGGAGCTGTTTTTT.

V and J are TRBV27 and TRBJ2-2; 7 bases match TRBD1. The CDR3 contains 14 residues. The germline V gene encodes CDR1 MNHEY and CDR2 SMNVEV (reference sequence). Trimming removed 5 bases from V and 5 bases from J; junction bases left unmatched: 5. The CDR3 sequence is CASSPKTGTGELFF. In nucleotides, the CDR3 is TGTGCCAGCAGTCCCAAGACAGGGACCGGGGAGCTGTTTTTT.

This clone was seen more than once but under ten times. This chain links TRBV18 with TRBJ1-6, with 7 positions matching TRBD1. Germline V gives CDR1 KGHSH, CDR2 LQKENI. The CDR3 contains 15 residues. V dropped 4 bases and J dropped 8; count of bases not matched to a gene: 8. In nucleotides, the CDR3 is TGTGCCAGCTCACTGAGACAGGGAACGGATTCACCCCTCCACTTT. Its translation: CASSLRQGTDSPLHF. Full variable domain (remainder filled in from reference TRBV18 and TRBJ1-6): NAGVMQNPRHLVRRRGQEARLRCSPMKGHSHVYWYRQLPEEGLKFMVYLQKENIIDESGMPKERFSAEFPKEGPSILRIQQVVRGDSAAYFCASSLRQGTDSPLHFGNGTRLTVT.

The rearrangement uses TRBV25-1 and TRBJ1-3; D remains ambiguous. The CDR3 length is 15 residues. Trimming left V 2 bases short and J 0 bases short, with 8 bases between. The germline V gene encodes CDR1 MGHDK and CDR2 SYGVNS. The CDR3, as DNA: TGTGCCAGCAGTGAAGGAAGGACCTCTGGAAACACCATATATTTT. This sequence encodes CASSEGRTSGNTIYF.

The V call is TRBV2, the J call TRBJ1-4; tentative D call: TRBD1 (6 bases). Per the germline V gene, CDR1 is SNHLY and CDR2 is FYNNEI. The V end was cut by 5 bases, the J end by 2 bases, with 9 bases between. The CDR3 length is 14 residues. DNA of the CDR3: TGTGCCAGCAGTACTCAGGGGACTAATGAAAAACTGTTTTTT. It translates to CASSTQGTNEKLFF.

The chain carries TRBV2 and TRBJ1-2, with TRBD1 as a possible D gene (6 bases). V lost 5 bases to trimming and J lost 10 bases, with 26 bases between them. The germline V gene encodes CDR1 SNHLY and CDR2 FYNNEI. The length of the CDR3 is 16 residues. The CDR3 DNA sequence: TGTGCCAGCAGTCCACAGGGTAGTAGGCGCAACAACCCCTACACCTTC. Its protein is CASSPQGSRRNNPYTF.

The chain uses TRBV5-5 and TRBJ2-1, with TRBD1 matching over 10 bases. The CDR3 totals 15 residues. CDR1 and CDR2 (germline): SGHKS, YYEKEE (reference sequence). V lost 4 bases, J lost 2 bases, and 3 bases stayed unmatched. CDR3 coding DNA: TGTGCCAGCAGCCCGGGACAGGGGACCTACAATGAGCAGTTCTTC. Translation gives CASSPGQGTYNEQFF. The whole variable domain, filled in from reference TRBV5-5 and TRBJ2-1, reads DAGVTQSPTHLIKTRGQQVTLRCSPISGHKSVSWYQQVLGQGPQFIFQYYEKEERGRGNFPDRFSARQFPNYSSELNVNALLLGDSALYLCASSPGQGTYNEQFFGPGTRLTVL.

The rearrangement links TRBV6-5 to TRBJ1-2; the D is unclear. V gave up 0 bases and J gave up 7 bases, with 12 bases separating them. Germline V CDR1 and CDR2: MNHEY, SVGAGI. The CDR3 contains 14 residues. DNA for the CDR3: TGTGCCAGCAGTTACTCGTGGAGGGCTCGTGGCTACACCTTC. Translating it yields CASSYSWRARGYTF.

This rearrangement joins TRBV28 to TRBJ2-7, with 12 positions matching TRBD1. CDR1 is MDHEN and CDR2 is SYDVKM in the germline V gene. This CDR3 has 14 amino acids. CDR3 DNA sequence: TGTTTTGTCCGGGACAGGGGGCTTACCTACGAGCAGTACTTC. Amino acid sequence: CFVRDRGLTYEQYF.

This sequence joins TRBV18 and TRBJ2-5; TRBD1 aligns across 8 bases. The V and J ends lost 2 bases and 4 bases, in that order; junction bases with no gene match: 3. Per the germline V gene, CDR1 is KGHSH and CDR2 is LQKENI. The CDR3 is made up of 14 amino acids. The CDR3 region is CASSPWDRRETQYF. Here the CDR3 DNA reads TGTGCCAGCTCACCATGGGACAGGAGAGAGACCCAGTACTTC.

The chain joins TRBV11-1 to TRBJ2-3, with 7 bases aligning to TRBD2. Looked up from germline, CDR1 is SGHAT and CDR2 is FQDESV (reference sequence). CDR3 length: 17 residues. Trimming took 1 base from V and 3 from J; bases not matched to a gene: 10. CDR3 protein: CASSLDLAGDGTDTQYF. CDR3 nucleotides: TGTGCCAGCAGCTTAGATTTGGCGGGAGACGGTACAGATACGCAGTATTTT.

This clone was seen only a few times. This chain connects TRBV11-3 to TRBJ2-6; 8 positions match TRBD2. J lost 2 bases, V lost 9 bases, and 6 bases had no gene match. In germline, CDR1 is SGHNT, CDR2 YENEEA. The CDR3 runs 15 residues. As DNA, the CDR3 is TGTGCCAGGGGTTTTAGCGGGGCTGGGGCCAACGTCCTGACTTTC. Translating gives CARGFSGAGANVLTF.